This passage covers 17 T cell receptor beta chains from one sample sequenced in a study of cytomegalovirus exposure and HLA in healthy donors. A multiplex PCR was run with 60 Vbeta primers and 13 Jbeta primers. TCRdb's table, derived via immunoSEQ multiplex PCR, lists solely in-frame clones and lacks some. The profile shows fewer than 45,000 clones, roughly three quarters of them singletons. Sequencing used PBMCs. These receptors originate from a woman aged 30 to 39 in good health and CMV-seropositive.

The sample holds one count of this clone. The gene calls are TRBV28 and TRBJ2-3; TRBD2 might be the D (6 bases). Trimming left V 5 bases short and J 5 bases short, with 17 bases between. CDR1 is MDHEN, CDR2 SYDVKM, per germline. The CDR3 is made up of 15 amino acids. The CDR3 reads CASSLLSGGEDTQYF. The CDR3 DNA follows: TGTGCCAGCAGTCTTCTAAGCGGAGGGGAAGATACGCAGTATTTT.

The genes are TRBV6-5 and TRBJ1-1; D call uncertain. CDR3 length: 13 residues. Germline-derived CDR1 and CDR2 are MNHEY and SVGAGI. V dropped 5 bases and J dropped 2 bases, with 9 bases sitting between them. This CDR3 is CASSPQRNTEAFF. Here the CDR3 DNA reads TGTGCCAGCAGTCCCCAGCGAAACACTGAAGCTTTCTTT.

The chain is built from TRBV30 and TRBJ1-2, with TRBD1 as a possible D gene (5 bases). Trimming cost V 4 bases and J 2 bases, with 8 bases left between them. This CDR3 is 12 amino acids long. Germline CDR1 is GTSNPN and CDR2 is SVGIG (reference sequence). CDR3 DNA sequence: TGTGCCTGGAAAGGGGCGAACTATGGCTACACCTTC. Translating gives CAWKGANYGYTF. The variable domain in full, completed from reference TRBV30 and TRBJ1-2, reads SQTIHQWPATLVQPVGSPLSLECTVEGTSNPNLYWYRQAAGRGLQLLFYSVGIGQISSEVPQNLSASRPQDRQFILSSKKLLLSDSGFYLCAWKGANYGYTFGSGTRLTVV.

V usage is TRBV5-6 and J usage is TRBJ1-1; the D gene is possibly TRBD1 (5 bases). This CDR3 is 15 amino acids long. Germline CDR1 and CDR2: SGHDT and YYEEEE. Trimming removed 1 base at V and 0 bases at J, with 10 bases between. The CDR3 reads CASSLWGRMNTEAFF. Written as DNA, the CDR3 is TGTGCCAGCAGCTTGTGGGGCCGCATGAACACTGAAGCTTTCTTT.

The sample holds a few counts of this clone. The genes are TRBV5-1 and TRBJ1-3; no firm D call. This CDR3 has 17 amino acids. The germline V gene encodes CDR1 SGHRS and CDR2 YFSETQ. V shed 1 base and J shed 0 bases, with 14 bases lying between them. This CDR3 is CASSLIGRGGSGNTIYF. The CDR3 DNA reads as TGCGCCAGCAGCTTGATAGGTCGGGGAGGCTCTGGAAACACCATATATTTT.

Here the CDR3 DNA reads TGTGCCAGCAGCTTTGGCAGCTCTGGGGCCAACGTCCTGACTTTC. It is translated as CASSFGSSGANVLTF. The V gene is TRBV7-8, the J gene TRBJ2-6; D is unclear. The germline gives CDR1 SGHVS, CDR2 FQNEAQ. The CDR3 sequence is 15 residues long. Trimming took off 3 bases at V and 0 bases at J, with 6 bases between the two ends.

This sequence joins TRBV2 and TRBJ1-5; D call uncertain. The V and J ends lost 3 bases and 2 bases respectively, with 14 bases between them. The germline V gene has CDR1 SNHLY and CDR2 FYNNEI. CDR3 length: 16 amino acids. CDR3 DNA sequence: TGTGCCAGCAGTGATTTTCGCGGAGTTGGCAATCAGCCCCAGCATTTT. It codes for CASSDFRGVGNQPQHF.

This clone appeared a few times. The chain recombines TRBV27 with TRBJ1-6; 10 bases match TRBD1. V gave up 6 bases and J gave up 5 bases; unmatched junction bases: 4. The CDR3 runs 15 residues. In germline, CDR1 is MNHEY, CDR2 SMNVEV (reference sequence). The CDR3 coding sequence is TGTGCCAGCAGCGGGGACAGGGGTCATAATTCACCCCTCCACTTT. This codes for CASSGDRGHNSPLHF.

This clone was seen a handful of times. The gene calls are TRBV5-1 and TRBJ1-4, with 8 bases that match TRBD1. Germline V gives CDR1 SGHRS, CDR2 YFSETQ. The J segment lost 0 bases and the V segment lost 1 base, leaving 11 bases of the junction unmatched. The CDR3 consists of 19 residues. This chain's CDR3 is CASSLQDRVFFATNEKLFF. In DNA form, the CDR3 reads TGCGCCAGCAGCTTGCAGGACAGGGTTTTTTTTGCAACTAATGAAAAACTGTTTTTT.

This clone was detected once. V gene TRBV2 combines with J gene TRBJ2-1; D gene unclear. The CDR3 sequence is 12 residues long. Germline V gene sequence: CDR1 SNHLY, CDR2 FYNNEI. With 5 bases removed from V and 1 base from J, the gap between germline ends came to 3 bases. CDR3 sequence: CASSLSYNEQFF. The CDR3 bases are TGTGCCAGCAGTCTTTCCTACAATGAGCAGTTCTTC.

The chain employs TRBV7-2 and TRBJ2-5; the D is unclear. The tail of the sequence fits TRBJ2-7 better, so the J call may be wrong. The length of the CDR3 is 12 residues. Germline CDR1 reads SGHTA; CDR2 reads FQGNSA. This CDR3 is CASSLNSYEQYF. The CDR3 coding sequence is TGTGCCAGCAGCTTAAATAGCTACGAGCAGTACTTC.

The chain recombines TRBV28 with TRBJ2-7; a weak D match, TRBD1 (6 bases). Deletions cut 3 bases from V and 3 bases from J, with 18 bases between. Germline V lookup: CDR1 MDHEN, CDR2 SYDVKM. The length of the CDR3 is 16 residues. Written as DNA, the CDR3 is TGTGCCAGCAGTTTCTCCCAGGGGCACCACCTCTACGAGCAGTACTTC. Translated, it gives CASSFSQGHHLYEQYF.

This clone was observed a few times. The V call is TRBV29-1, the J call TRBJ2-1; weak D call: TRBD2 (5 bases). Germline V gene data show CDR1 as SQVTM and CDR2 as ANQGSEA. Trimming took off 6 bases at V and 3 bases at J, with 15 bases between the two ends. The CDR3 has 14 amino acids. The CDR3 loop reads CSVESGSFYNEQFF. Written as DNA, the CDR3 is TGCAGCGTCGAGAGCGGCAGCTTCTACAATGAGCAGTTCTTC.

Here the CDR3 DNA reads TGTGCCAGCAGCGCAGGGGGCTCGAGTTATAGCAATCAGCCCCAGCATTTT. It encodes CASSAGGSSYSNQPQHF. The chain couples TRBV5-6 to TRBJ1-5; 8 nucleotides agree with TRBD1. Germline V gene lookup returns CDR1 SGHDT and CDR2 YYEEEE. The length of the CDR3 is 17 residues. V was clipped by 4 bases and J by 0 bases; unmatched bases: 9.

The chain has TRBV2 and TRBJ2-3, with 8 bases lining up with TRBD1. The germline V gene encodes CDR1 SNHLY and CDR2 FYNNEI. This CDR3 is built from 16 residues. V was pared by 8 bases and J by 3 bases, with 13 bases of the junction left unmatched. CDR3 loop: CASGGAGGAGTDTQYF. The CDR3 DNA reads TGTGCCAGCGGCGGGGCAGGGGGCGCGGGTACAGATACGCAGTATTTT.

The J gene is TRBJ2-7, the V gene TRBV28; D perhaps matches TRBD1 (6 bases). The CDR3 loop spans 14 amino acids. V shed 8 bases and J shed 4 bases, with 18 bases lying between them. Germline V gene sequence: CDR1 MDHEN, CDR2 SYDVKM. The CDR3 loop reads CASVEGGTHYEQYF. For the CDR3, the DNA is TGTGCCAGCGTTGAAGGGGGAACCCATTACGAGCAGTACTTC.

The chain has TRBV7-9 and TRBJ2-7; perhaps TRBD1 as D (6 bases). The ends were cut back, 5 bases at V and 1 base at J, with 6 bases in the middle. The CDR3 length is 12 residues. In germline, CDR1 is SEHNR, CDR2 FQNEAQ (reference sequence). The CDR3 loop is CASSGQSYEQYF. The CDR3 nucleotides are TGTGCCAGCAGCGGACAGTCCTACGAGCAGTACTTC. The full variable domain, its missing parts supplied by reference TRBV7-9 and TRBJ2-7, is DTGVSQNPRHKITKRGQNVTFRCDPISEHNRLYWYRQTLGQGPEFLTYFQNEAQLEKSRLLSDRFSAERPKGSFSTLEIQRTEQGDSAMYLCASSGQSYEQYFGPGTRLTVT.